This note documents a single T cell receptor beta chain sequence. The data were obtained in a study of shared clonotypes between healthy human individuals. The method was immunoSEQ multiplex PCR; TCRdb's version includes in-frame clones alone and lacks a portion of them. The sample comprises about half a million clones, about 78% of which are singletons, and around 13% rests with the top ten. CDR1 is MNHEY and CDR2 is SMNVEV in the germline V gene (reference sequence). This CDR3 has 13 residues. V was clipped by 8 bases and J by 1 base, with 8 bases between them. Specimen: PBMCs. The origin of this receptor is a woman aged 40 to 55 in good health. Some clones in this sample may be carry-over from other donors' samples. The chain employs TRBV27 and TRBJ1-4; TRBD1 is a possible D gene (5 bases). CDR3 sequence (DNA): TGTGCCAGCCCGGGACTAACTAATGAAAAACTGTTTTTT. Its protein is CASPGLTNEKLFF.